This T cell receptor (beta chain) appears in the sequencing data of a study of T-cell memory formation after mild COVID-19 (dated by TCRdb to the early 2020s). For context, the study as a whole: TCR sequence clusters from the two donors were largely donor specific. In a couple of donors, T-cell clones that expanded and contracted after mild COVID-19 were tracked by sequencing TCRalpha and TCRbeta repertoires over time. The cohort comprised two young, previously healthy adult volunteers, one female and one male.

Ficoll-Paque density gradient centrifugation was the method used to isolate PBMCs. Beyond this particular receptor, the publication reports: SARS-CoV-2 specificity of the second-wave clones peaking on day 37 was not confirmed. Contracting CD4+ clones were found mainly in CM and EM memory subsets, while CD8+ clones were enriched in EMRA. From day 15 to 85, contracting clones showed balanced CD4/CD8 phenotypes, whereas a second wave of clones that expanded from day 15 to 37 leaned towards CD4+. Only two mild cases were covered by the study, and larger cohorts that include severe cases with pre-infection samples were considered necessary. Some responding clones were detected in pre-infection memory, which suggested that pre-existing cross-reactive memory T cells had joined the SARS-CoV-2 response.

This clonotype was picked up many times. Its antigen target is currently unknown. One base away there is no much larger clone; base qualities are not given. Instrument on record: Illumina NovaSeq 6000. TCRalpha and TCRbeta cDNA libraries were built by 5'RACE with constant-segment primers, adding sample barcodes and unique molecular identifiers. RNA was extracted from every sample with Trizol reagent. The libraries were amplified in two PCR steps, and the second step added a second sample barcode and Illumina TruSeq adapters. Sequencing of libraries was performed on an Illumina NovaSeq with 2 x 150 bp paired-end reads. The paper's data handling went like this. Reads were demultiplexed and collapsed into UMI-guided consensus sequences with migec v1.2.7. Using mixcr v2.1.11, UMI consensuses were aligned to TRA and TRB V and J templates and then assembled into clonotypes. Clonotypes were classified as expanded or contracted when called significant by both edgeR and NoisET, with noise models trained on biological replicates. For edgeR calls, the cutoffs were a false discovery rate-adjusted p below 0.01 and a log2 fold-change threshold of 1. As an exploratory analysis of dynamics, max-normalized trajectories of the 1000 most abundant clonotypes were examined by PCA with hierarchical clustering. Separately sequenced CD4+ and CD8+ repertoires were used to assign the CD4 or CD8 phenotype of responding clones. Through fastp at Q25 and MiXCR, TCRdb rebuilt clones from the public reads, retaining in-frame beta chains. Entries are consolidated by CDR3 protein sequence, retaining the most common genes and DNA. The V and J calls and clone size come from TCRdb's table, not from the authors' own analysis. This sample holds over 500,000 distinct CDR3 sequences; roughly a sixth were observed only once. The ten largest clones represent about 7.4% of the sample.

The germline V gene yields SGHRS for CDR1 and YFSETQ for CDR2. There are 16 amino acids in the CDR3, from cysteine to phenylalanine inclusive. Solely the CDR3 DNA is kept, with 48 bases framed from the first base. Trimmed from V: 3 bases; trimmed from J: 2 bases; junction bases lacking a gene match: 10. The source is an adult woman who had mild COVID-19 (a few samples of this study predate the infection). The sample titles of this study are shuffled in the database, so cell type and time point are left out; the donor was told from shared clones. The sequenced sample was PBMCs or a T cell subset sorted from them (not recorded which). Rearrangement joined TRBV5-1 to TRBJ1-1; the central 7 bases match TRBD1. CDR3 loop: CASSSGQAYPNTEAFF. The bases read TGCGCCAGCAGCTCAGGACAGGCCTACCCTAACACTGAAGCTTTCTTT. The entire variable domain, with the stretches around the CDR3 drawn from the reference TRBV5-1 and TRBJ1-1 proteins, is KAGVTQTPRYLIKTRGQQVTLSCSPISGHRSVSWYQQTPGQGLQFLFEYFSETQRNKGNFPGRFSGRQFSNSRSEMNVSTLELGDSALYLCASSSGQAYPNTEAFFGQGTRLTVV.